Following are 28 T cell receptor beta chains from one sample sequenced in a study of T cell repertoires in cytomegalovirus infection. TCRdb reanalysed the reads using MiXCR and keeps one entry per CDR3 protein. The data show approximately 400,000 distinct CDR3 sequences, with approximately 31% seen just once and 12% to 15% held by the top ten. Sample: PBMCs. The receptors here all came from a human donor in good health (CMV status not recorded). Some clones in this sample may be carry-over from other donors' samples.

The rearrangement joins TRBV6-5 to TRBJ2-6; D tentatively fits TRBD1 or TRBD2 (5 bases each). The CDR3 extends over 14 amino acids. Germline V gene sequence: CDR1 MNHEY, CDR2 SVGAGI. V lost 4 bases, J lost 4 bases, and 8 bases lay in between. CDR3 in amino acids: CASSSGRGANVLTF. DNA for the CDR3: TGTGCCAGCAGTTCAGGGAGAGGGGCCAACGTCCTGACTTTC.

The gene calls are TRBV14 and TRBJ1-6; D is ambiguous. The CDR3 sequence is 14 residues long. Per the germline V gene, CDR1 is SGHDN and CDR2 is FVKESK. Trimming shortened V by 4 bases and J by 6 bases, and 10 bases separated the two germline ends. The CDR3 spells CASSRELLNSPLHF. The CDR3 DNA reads as TGTGCCAGCAGCCGAGAATTACTTAATTCACCCCTCCACTTT.

V usage is TRBV29-1 and J usage is TRBJ1-4; TRBD1 matches at 7 bases. The trim removed 6 bases at V and 8 bases at J, leaving 18 bases unmatched. Germline assignment: CDR1 SQVTM and CDR2 ANQGSEA. The CDR3 is 16 amino acids. CDR3: CSVAQRDRAFGEKLFF. The CDR3 region has the DNA TGCAGCGTCGCCCAGAGGGACAGAGCTTTTGGAGAAAAACTGTTTTTT.

The rearrangement links TRBV15 to TRBJ1-1; 8 bases map to TRBD1. This CDR3 has 16 amino acids. Germline lookup yields CDR1 LNHNV and CDR2 YYDKDF (reference sequence). V was clipped by 0 bases and J by 1 base; unmatched bases: 4. CDR3 nucleotides: TGTGCCACCAGCAGAGAAACCGGGACAGGGAACACTGAAGCTTTCTTT. This translates into CATSRETGTGNTEAFF.

This clonotype was counted many times. The genes are TRBV7-2 and TRBJ2-1, with TRBD1 as a possible D gene (6 bases). The CDR3 runs 13 residues. V was shortened by 5 bases and J by 9 bases, with 14 bases between the two germline ends. Germline loops: CDR1 SGHTA, CDR2 FQGNSA. The CDR3 nucleotides read TGTGCCAGCAGCAACCAGGGGTTCGCTGAGCAGTTCTTC. Its protein product is CASSNQGFAEQFF. Full variable domain (remainder filled in from reference TRBV7-2 and TRBJ2-1): GAGVSQSPSNKVTEKGKDVELRCDPISGHTALYWYRQSLGQGLEFLIYFQGNSAPDKSGLPSDRFSAERTGGSVSTLTIQRTQQEDSAVYLCASSNQGFAEQFFGPGTRLTVL.

V is TRBV28 and J is TRBJ2-3; 14 nucleotides line up with TRBD2. The CDR3 consists of 16 residues. V trimming: 5 bases; J trimming: 4 bases; junction bases outside the gene matches: 5. The germline V gene has CDR1 MDHEN and CDR2 SYDVKM. CDR3 nucleotide sequence: TGTGCCAGCAGTGAGACTAGCGGGGGGGCATCAGATACGCAGTATTTT. The encoded protein is CASSETSGGASDTQYF.

Of note for this clonotype: Without the conserved terminal phenylalanine or tryptophan, this CDR3 likely stems from a read error. The chain has TRBV7-2 and TRBJ2-2; TRBD2 agrees at 7 bases. There are 17 residues in the CDR3. Germline V CDR1 and CDR2: SGHTA, FQGNSA. The ends lost 3 bases at V and 1 base at J; junction bases unmatched: 8. Here the CDR3 DNA reads TGTGCCAGCAGCTTGTGTTTCGGGGGGAGGAACACCGGGGAGCTGTTTTGT. It yields the protein CASSLCFGGRNTGELFC.

In this sample, this clonotype turned up a few times. This sequence joins TRBV4-1 and TRBJ2-5; 7 positions match TRBD2. The trim removed 3 bases at V and 5 bases at J, leaving 6 bases unmatched. Germline V gives CDR1 MGHRA, CDR2 YSYEKL. There are 14 residues in the CDR3. This chain's CDR3 is CASSHVTSRETQYF. The CDR3 coding sequence is TGCGCCAGCAGCCACGTGACTAGCAGGGAGACCCAGTACTTC.

This clonotype was observed many times. The J gene is TRBJ2-7, the V gene TRBV7-2; D may be TRBD1 (5 bases). Trimming took off 3 bases at V and 2 bases at J, with 5 bases between the two ends. CDR1 SGHTA and CDR2 FQGNSA come from the germline V gene. CDR3 length equals 12 residues. The CDR3 protein is CASSLTAYEQYF. For the CDR3, the DNA is TGTGCCAGCAGCTTGACAGCCTACGAGCAGTACTTC.

This clonotype was seen a few times. J is TRBJ1-3 and V is TRBV12-3 or TRBV12-4; the D gene is possibly TRBD1 (5 bases). The CDR3 length is 13 residues. Trimming stripped 7 bases from V and 4 bases from J, with 11 bases between. The CDR3 DNA sequence: TGTGCCAGCAACCGGGACCTCGGAAACACCATATATTTT. Amino acids: CASNRDLGNTIYF.

This clonotype was seen ten or more times. The J gene is TRBJ1-2, the V gene TRBV11-2, with TRBD1 matching over 8 bases. CDR1 and CDR2 from the germline V gene are SGHAT and FQNNGV. The CDR3 runs to 12 residues. V was clipped by 5 bases and J by 14 bases; unmatched bases: 10. CDR3 loop: CASSLGTGPLTF. CDR3 sequence (DNA): TGTGCCAGCAGCCTCGGGACAGGTCCTCTTACCTTC.

This clonotype was seen many times. The gene calls are TRBV7-9 and TRBJ1-4, with 9 bases lining up with TRBD1. Germline V gene sequence: CDR1 SEHNR, CDR2 FQNEAQ (reference sequence). The CDR3 length is 13 residues. The trim removed 5 bases at V and 13 bases at J, leaving 8 bases unmatched. This CDR3 reads CASSPGDRAPLFF. The CDR3 DNA is TGTGCCAGCAGCCCGGGGGACAGGGCCCCACTGTTTTTT.

J is TRBJ2-1 and V is TRBV27, with 10 bases matching TRBD1. The CDR3 is 18 residues long. Germline V gene lookup returns CDR1 MNHEY and CDR2 SMNVEV (reference sequence). The V gene end was trimmed by 7 bases and the J gene end by 3 bases; junction bases not matched to a gene: 15. The CDR3 DNA follows: TGTGCCAGCATGCCCCGGGACAGGGGTGCGGGGGTCTACAATGAGCAGTTCTTC. Translation: CASMPRDRGAGVYNEQFF.

This clonotype was recorded at least ten times. The chain employs TRBV7-8 and TRBJ1-5; tentatively, D is TRBD1 (5 bases). Per germline, CDR1 SGHVS and CDR2 FQNEAQ. Trimming pared 4 bases from V and 1 base from J, leaving 17 bases between. The CDR3 runs 17 residues. CDR3 protein: CASSSSPLRQSNQPQHF. As DNA, the CDR3 is TGTGCCAGCAGCTCCTCACCTCTTCGACAGAGCAATCAGCCCCAGCATTTT.

Of note for this clonotype: The junction shows a germline mismatch at one end, possibly a read error. J is TRBJ2-2 and V is TRBV12-3 or TRBV12-4, with TRBD2 matching over 12 bases. The CDR3 extends over 15 amino acids. This CDR3 is CASTGLAGTTGELLF. CDR3 nucleotides: TGTGCCAGCACCGGACTAGCGGGGACAACCGGGGAGCTGCTTTTT.

The chain combines TRBV5-5 with TRBJ2-3, with TRBD2 matching over 8 bases. The CDR3 totals 16 residues. After removal of 2 bases from V and 3 bases from J, the junction contained 8 bases not matched to a gene. Germline loops: CDR1 SGHKS, CDR2 YYEKEE (reference sequence). The CDR3 DNA reads as TGTGCCAGCAGCTTTTTCCGGGGGGGCCAGACAGATACGCAGTATTTT. Protein: CASSFFRGGQTDTQYF.

The chain is built from TRBV5-4 and TRBJ1-5; TRBD1 aligns across 9 bases. The J segment lost 0 bases and the V segment lost 7 bases, leaving 2 bases of the junction unmatched. This CDR3 has 14 residues. CDR1 is SGHNT and CDR2 is YYREEE in the germline V gene (reference sequence). The CDR3 nucleotides read TGTGCCAGCTGGGACAGGGATAGCAATCAGCCCCAGCATTTT. Its protein is CASWDRDSNQPQHF.

This clonotype was seen more than once but under ten times. CDR3 residues: CASTQGRAGANVLTF. CDR3 coding DNA: TGTGCCAGTACCCAAGGAAGGGCTGGGGCCAACGTCCTGACTTTC. This chain connects TRBV19 to TRBJ2-6; D unresolved. Trimming left V 7 bases short and J 2 bases short, with 12 bases between. The CDR3 contains 15 residues. CDR1 is LNHDA and CDR2 is SQIVND in the germline V gene (reference sequence).

This clonotype came up a few times. The V gene is TRBV5-4, the J gene TRBJ1-6; weak D call: TRBD1 (6 bases). V was cut by 0 bases and J by 5 bases, with 15 bases left in between. Germline V gives CDR1 SGHNT, CDR2 YYREEE (reference sequence). CDR3 size: 17 residues. The CDR3 nucleotides are TGTGCCAGCAGCTTGGGGGGCAGGGGAGGGAATAATTCACCCCTCCACTTT. It is translated as CASSLGGRGGNNSPLHF.

This chain joins TRBV5-1 and TRBJ2-2; no firm D call. The CDR3 is made up of 16 amino acids. Trimming shortened V by 4 bases and J by 2 bases, and 15 bases separated the two germline ends. Germline V gene data show CDR1 as SGHRS and CDR2 as YFSETQ. The CDR3 protein is CASSTGHSTNTGELFF. CDR3 DNA: TGCGCCAGCAGCACGGGCCATTCTACCAACACCGGGGAGCTGTTTTTT.

The gene calls are TRBV14 and TRBJ2-1; weak D call: TRBD1 (6 bases). The CDR3 is made up of 17 amino acids. CDR1 and CDR2 (germline): SGHDN, FVKESK. Trimming removed 0 bases from V and 8 bases from J, with 20 bases in between. The CDR3 DNA reads as TGTGCCAGCAGCCAAGATTTAACCCACAGGGAGATTGATGAGCAGTTCTTC. Residues: CASSQDLTHREIDEQFF.

This clonotype was detected ten times or more. This chain links TRBV7-6 with TRBJ2-1, with D perhaps TRBD2 (5 bases). The CDR3 has 15 residues. CDR1 and CDR2 from the germline V gene are SGHVS and FNYEAQ. The V and J ends lost 1 base and 3 bases respectively, with 10 bases between them. CDR3 sequence: CASSLEGEYYNEQFF. The CDR3 DNA follows: TGTGCCAGCAGCTTAGAGGGAGAGTACTACAATGAGCAGTTCTTC.

Worth noting for this clonotype: This likely comes from a read error, as the CDR3 has no conserved phenylalanine or tryptophan at its end. Because the CDR3's place on the DNA is in doubt, the DNA is left out and the CDR3 is given as listed by TCRdb. The chain is built from TRBV7-2 and TRBJ2-1; the table calls TRBD2, which could not be checked here. The CDR3 region is 14 residues in length, termini included. From germline, CDR1 is SGHTA and CDR2 FQGNSA. The CDR3 sequence is CDSSPGLLNNEQFL.

This clonotype was recorded at least ten times. This sequence joins TRBV7-2 and TRBJ2-5; 7 bases map to TRBD1. This CDR3 has 13 residues. Germline loops: CDR1 SGHTA, CDR2 FQGNSA. The trim removed 7 bases at V and 4 bases at J, leaving 6 bases unmatched. The CDR3 bases are TGTGCCAGCAAGGGGGCGTTAAGAGAGACCCAGTACTTC. Its translation: CASKGALRETQYF.

This clonotype was seen ten or more times. Germline is not matched at one junction end, which may reflect a read error. This rearrangement joins TRBV7-8 to TRBJ2-7; D is unresolved. Germline V gives CDR1 SGHVS, CDR2 FQNEAQ. The CDR3 length is 12 residues. The CDR3 spells CASSIYSHEQYF. In nucleotides, the CDR3 is TGTGCCAGCAGCATATACTCCCACGAGCAGTACTTC.

This clonotype was seen ten or more times. The chain recombines TRBV11-2 with TRBJ1-4, with D possibly matching TRBD1 (6 bases). The germline gives CDR1 SGHAT, CDR2 FQNNGV. This CDR3 has 16 residues. V was clipped by 4 bases and J by 0 bases, with 12 bases between them. For the CDR3, the DNA is TGTGCCAGCAGCTCTGGAGGGGGTGCAACTAATGAAAAACTGTTTTTT. Protein product: CASSSGGGATNEKLFF.

The chain couples TRBV19 to TRBJ1-1; tentatively, D is TRBD1 (6 bases). The CDR3 has 13 amino acids. CDR1 LNHDA and CDR2 SQIVND come from the germline V gene (reference sequence). The V gene lost 6 bases and the J gene lost 7 bases, with 15 bases spanning the gap. The chain's CDR3 is CASSADSRDEAFF. As DNA, the CDR3 is TGTGCCAGTAGCGCGGACAGTAGAGATGAAGCTTTCTTT.

The CDR3 DNA reads TGTGCCAGCAGTCTTATATCCGCCGGGGGGGCTAGCTATGGCTACACCTTC. Its protein is CASSLISAGGASYGYTF. The V gene is TRBV28, the J gene TRBJ1-2; tentatively, D is TRBD1 (6 bases). V was trimmed by 5 bases and J by 4 bases, leaving 23 bases between them. Germline V gives CDR1 MDHEN, CDR2 SYDVKM. This CDR3 is built from 17 residues.